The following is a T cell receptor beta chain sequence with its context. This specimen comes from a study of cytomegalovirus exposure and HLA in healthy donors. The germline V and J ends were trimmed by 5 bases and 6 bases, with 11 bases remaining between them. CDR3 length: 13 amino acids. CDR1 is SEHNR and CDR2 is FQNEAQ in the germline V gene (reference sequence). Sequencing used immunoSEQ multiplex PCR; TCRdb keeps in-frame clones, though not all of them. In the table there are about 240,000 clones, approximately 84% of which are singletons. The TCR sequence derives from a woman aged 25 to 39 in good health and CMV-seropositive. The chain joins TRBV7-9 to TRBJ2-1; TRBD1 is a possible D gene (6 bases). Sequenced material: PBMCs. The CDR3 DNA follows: TGTGCCAGCAGCGGACAGAGGCGCAATGAGCAGTTCTTC. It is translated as CASSGQRRNEQFF.